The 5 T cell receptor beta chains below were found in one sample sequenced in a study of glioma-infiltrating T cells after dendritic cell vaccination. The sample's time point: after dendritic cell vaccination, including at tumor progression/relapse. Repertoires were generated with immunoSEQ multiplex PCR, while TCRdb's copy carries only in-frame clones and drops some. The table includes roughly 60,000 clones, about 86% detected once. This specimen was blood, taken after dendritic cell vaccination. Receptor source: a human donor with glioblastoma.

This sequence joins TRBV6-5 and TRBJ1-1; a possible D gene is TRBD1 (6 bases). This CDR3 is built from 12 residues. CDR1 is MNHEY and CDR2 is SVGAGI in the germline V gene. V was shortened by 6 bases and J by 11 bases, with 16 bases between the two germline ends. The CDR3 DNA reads TGTGCCAGCAGCTCGGAGCAGGGGCGGGCTTTCTTT. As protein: CASSSEQGRAFF.

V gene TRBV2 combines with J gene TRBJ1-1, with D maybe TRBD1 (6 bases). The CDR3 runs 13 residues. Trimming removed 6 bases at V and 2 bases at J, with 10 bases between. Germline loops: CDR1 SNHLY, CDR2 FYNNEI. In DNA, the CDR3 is TGTGCCAGCAGGAAACAGGGAAACACTGAAGCTTTCTTT. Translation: CASRKQGNTEAFF.

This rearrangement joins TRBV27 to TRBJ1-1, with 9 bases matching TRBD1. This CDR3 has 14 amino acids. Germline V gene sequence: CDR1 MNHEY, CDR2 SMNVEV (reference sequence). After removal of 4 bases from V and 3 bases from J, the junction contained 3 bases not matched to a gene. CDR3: CASSYRGRDTEAFF. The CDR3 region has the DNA TGTGCCAGCAGTTACAGGGGGCGGGACACTGAAGCTTTCTTT.

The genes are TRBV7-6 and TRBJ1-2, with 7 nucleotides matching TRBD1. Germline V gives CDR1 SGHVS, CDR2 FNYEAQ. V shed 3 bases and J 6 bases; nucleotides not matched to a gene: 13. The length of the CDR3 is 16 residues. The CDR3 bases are TGTGCCAGCAGCTTGACCCAGGGGGGAGTGTCGAATGGCTACACCTTC. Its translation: CASSLTQGGVSNGYTF.

This chain's CDR3 is CASSSPSGNNSPLHF. Here the CDR3 DNA reads TGTGCCAGCAGTTCCCCTTCGGGTAATAATTCACCCCTCCACTTT. The V gene is TRBV6-5, the J gene TRBJ1-6; D is undetermined. The CDR3 is 15 amino acids. Trimming removed 4 bases from V and 5 bases from J, with 12 bases in between. CDR1 is MNHEY and CDR2 is SVGAGI in the germline V gene.